Below are 24 T cell receptor beta chains sequenced from a single sample in a study of regulatory T cells in long-lasting Graves disease. Sample time point: newly diagnosed GD, antithyroid drugs for less than 3 months. RNA from PBMCs was the source of the TCR library. Researchers made TCR beta libraries by using iRepertoire HTBI primers and running Arm-PCR on CDR3 regions. TCRdb re-derived calls from the multiplex PCR reads in MiXCR, one entry per CDR3 protein. The repertoire holds some 500,000 distinct CDR3 sequences, with about 13% as singletons. The same specimen was also included in a second study, on T cells in Graves' hyperthyroidism and ophthalmopathy.

Sequencing was performed on peripheral blood mononuclear cells (PBMCs), taken at new diagnosis, from a patient treated with antithyroid drugs. All receptors come from a man aged 30-40 years with Graves disease.

Notes on this clonotype: This sequence may be a read error, since a much larger clone differs from it by one base. The rearrangement uses TRBV6-5 and TRBJ2-7; 11 bases align to TRBD2. V shed 2 bases, J shed 0 bases, and the junction held 6 bases outside the gene matches. From germline, CDR1 is MNHEY and CDR2 SVGAGI. The CDR3 runs to 17 residues. CDR3 loop: CASSYGLAGLGSYEQYF. Here the CDR3 DNA reads TGTGCCAGCAGTTACGGACTAGCGGGTCTAGGCTCCTACGAGCAGTACTTC.

This chain connects TRBV7-9 to TRBJ1-1; possible D gene TRBD1, 6 bases. The CDR3 length is 15 residues. V shed 3 bases and J shed 0 bases, with 11 bases lying between them. CDR1 SEHNR and CDR2 FQNEAQ come from the germline V gene (reference sequence). CDR3 residues: CASSFLGGLNTEAFF. CDR3 DNA: TGTGCCAGCAGCTTCTTGGGGGGGCTGAACACTGAAGCTTTCTTT.

This clonotype has at least ten counts. V is TRBV2 and J is TRBJ1-5; a weak D match, TRBD1 (6 bases). This CDR3 is built from 18 residues. Trimming took 4 bases from V and 3 from J, leaving 22 bases between them. Germline CDR1 and CDR2: SNHLY and FYNNEI. In DNA form, the CDR3 reads TGTGCCAGCAGTGGCGGCTTATCGGGGGCCCCCCTCAATCAGCCCCAGCATTTT. It yields the protein CASSGGLSGAPLNQPQHF.

This clonotype was detected a few times. The CDR3 here is CAISEPLAKNIQYF. The DNA of the CDR3 is TGTGCCATCAGTGAGCCCCTAGCCAAAAACATTCAGTACTTC. The chain carries TRBV10-3 and TRBJ2-4; D is ambiguous. The CDR3 runs to 14 residues. V lost 2 bases and J 0 bases, leaving 5 bases between the germline ends. Germline CDR1 and CDR2: ENHRY and SYGVKD.

This clonotype was seen at least ten times. The rearrangement joins TRBV7-3 to TRBJ2-1; tentatively, D is TRBD1 or TRBD2 (6 bases each). V dropped 4 bases and J dropped 1 base, with 11 bases sitting between them. The CDR3 extends over 15 amino acids. Looked up from germline, CDR1 is SGHTA and CDR2 is FQGTGA. CDR3 region: CASSSTGTSYNEQFF. DNA for the CDR3: TGTGCCAGCAGCTCCACAGGGACTTCCTACAATGAGCAGTTCTTC.

A few counts support this clonotype. The V and J genes are TRBV6-1 and TRBJ2-7; 8 bases agree with TRBD1. CDR1 MNHNS and CDR2 SASEGT come from the germline V gene. V trimming: 6 bases; J trimming: 4 bases; junction bases outside the gene matches: 5. The CDR3 is 13 residues long. CDR3 region: CASRSRTGYEQYF. As DNA, the CDR3 is TGTGCCAGCAGAAGCCGGACAGGGTACGAGCAGTACTTC.

V and J are TRBV12-3 or TRBV12-4 and TRBJ2-1; TRBD1 aligns across 8 bases. Gene TRBJ2-5 matches the end of the DNA better, so the J call may be wrong. CDR3 size: 14 residues. CDR3 sequence (DNA): TGTGCCAGCAGTTCTAGGACAGGGAGTGAGACCCAGTACTTC. Amino acids: CASSSRTGSETQYF.

This clonotype occurred many times. The rearrangement links TRBV12-3 or TRBV12-4 to TRBJ2-7, with 13 bases aligning to TRBD2. This CDR3 spans 17 amino acids. V lost 5 bases, J lost 1 base, and 8 bases stayed unmatched. The CDR3, as DNA: TGTGCCAGCAGTCGTATACTAGCGGGAGGGGGGTCCTACGAGCAGTACTTC. Its protein product is CASSRILAGGGSYEQYF.

This clonotype was observed at least ten times. The chain employs TRBV27 and TRBJ1-1, with a weak D call TRBD1 (5 bases). V was trimmed by 6 bases and J by 11 bases, leaving 16 bases between them. This CDR3 is 12 amino acids long. The germline V gene encodes CDR1 MNHEY and CDR2 SMNVEV (reference sequence). CDR3 sequence (DNA): TGTGCCAGCAGCACCCCCGCCGGGACGGCTTTCTTT. This encodes CASSTPAGTAFF.

This clonotype was counted only a few times. The chain joins TRBV7-2 to TRBJ1-5; D is perhaps TRBD1 (6 bases). The CDR3 runs 12 residues. Germline V lookup: CDR1 SGHTA, CDR2 FQGNSA. V shed 5 bases and J shed 13 bases, with 15 bases lying between them. The CDR3 sequence is CASSTQGSGQHF. CDR3 bases: TGTGCCAGCAGCACACAGGGCAGTGGGCAGCATTTT.

This clonotype occurred many times. The chain uses TRBV18 and TRBJ2-5, with D possibly being TRBD2 (6 bases). V dropped 8 bases and J dropped 4 bases, with 14 bases sitting between them. The CDR3 is 13 residues long. Germline CDR1 KGHSH, CDR2 LQKENI. This CDR3 reads CASHAAAGETQYF. CDR3 DNA: TGTGCCAGCCACGCAGCAGCGGGAGAGACCCAGTACTTC.

This clonotype was seen a handful of times. The rearrangement joins TRBV7-9 to TRBJ1-5; D is ambiguous. V lost 6 bases, J lost 0 bases, and 12 bases lay in between. Germline values: CDR1 SEHNR, CDR2 FQNEAQ (reference sequence). The CDR3 runs 15 residues. The CDR3 region is CASSPDIYSNQPQHF. CDR3 sequence (DNA): TGTGCCAGCAGTCCAGACATATATAGCAATCAGCCCCAGCATTTT.

This chain uses TRBV5-1 with TRBJ1-1, with no clear D. The ends were cut back, 0 bases at V and 7 bases at J, with 19 bases in the middle. The CDR3 is made up of 16 amino acids. CDR1 SGHRS and CDR2 YFSETQ come from the germline V gene. CDR3 residues: CASSLEVGVGKDEAFF. CDR3 sequence (DNA): TGCGCCAGCAGCTTGGAAGTGGGTGTGGGTAAGGATGAAGCTTTCTTT.

The CDR3 DNA is TGTGCCAGCAGGACCGGGACAGGGGGAGAAAAACTGTTTTTT. It is translated as CASRTGTGGEKLFF. V is TRBV6-2 or TRBV6-3 and J is TRBJ1-4; 11 bases line up with TRBD1. CDR3 size: 14 residues. The germline CDR1 and CDR2 sequences are MNHEY and SVGEGT. With 6 bases clipped from V and 8 bases from J, the junction kept 5 bases outside the gene matches.

Concerning this clonotype itself: A much larger clone is a single base away; this may be a read error. The chain combines TRBV11-2 with TRBJ2-3; D perhaps matches TRBD1 (5 bases). The last part of the DNA fits TRBJ1-3 better; the J call may be wrong. CDR3 length: 12 amino acids. Germline CDR1 is SGHAT and CDR2 is FQNNGV. Here the CDR3 DNA reads TGTACCAGCAGCCGCCCCGGGACTAGCATATATTTT. Residues: CTSSRPGTSIYF.

V usage is TRBV28 and J usage is TRBJ2-7, with 13 bases lining up with TRBD2. The CDR3 totals 15 residues. Germline V gene lookup returns CDR1 MDHEN and CDR2 SYDVKM. V was pared by 4 bases and J by 6 bases, with 6 bases of the junction left unmatched. For the CDR3, the DNA is TGTGCCAGCAGTTCAGGACTAGCGGGAGACGGCGAGCAGTACTTC. Amino acid sequence: CASSSGLAGDGEQYF.

This rearrangement joins TRBV20-1 to TRBJ2-3, with a weak D call TRBD2 (6 bases). This CDR3 spans 13 amino acids. Germline-derived CDR1 and CDR2 are DFQATT and SNEGSKA (reference sequence). The V and J ends lost 3 bases and 2 bases respectively, with 9 bases between them. This chain's CDR3 is CSARGTDTDTQYF. Written as DNA, the CDR3 is TGCAGTGCTAGGGGGACTGACACAGATACGCAGTATTTT.

In this sample, this clonotype turned up a few times. The chain uses TRBV20-1 and TRBJ1-5; 8 bases are shared with TRBD1. Germline trimming cut 0 bases from V and 4 bases from J; bases unmatched to any gene: 2. The germline V gene encodes CDR1 DFQATT and CDR2 SNEGSKA (reference sequence). This CDR3 comprises 14 residues. DNA for the CDR3: TGCAGTGCTAGAGAGACAGGGGTTAATCAGCCCCAGCATTTT. It specifies CSARETGVNQPQHF.

This clonotype was seen ten or more times. The rearrangement joins TRBV27 to TRBJ1-5; D is unclear. CDR1 MNHEY and CDR2 SMNVEV come from the germline V gene (reference sequence). The CDR3 sequence is 15 residues long. Trimming took off 6 bases at V and 3 bases at J, with 15 bases between the two ends. Here the CDR3 reads CASSLVGSSNQPQHF. CDR3 sequence (DNA): TGTGCCAGCAGCTTGGTAGGCAGTTCCAATCAGCCCCAGCATTTT.

This clonotype was observed many times. The chain joins TRBV7-9 to TRBJ1-2, with no clear D. The CDR3 totals 12 residues. Trimming removed 1 base from V and 7 bases from J, with 7 bases in between. CDR1 SEHNR and CDR2 FQNEAQ come from the germline V gene (reference sequence). The CDR3 DNA reads TGTGCCAGCAGCTTAGATTATCTTGGCTACACCTTC. Its protein is CASSLDYLGYTF.

The chain recombines TRBV12-3 or TRBV12-4 with TRBJ1-5; 7 bases line up with TRBD1. This CDR3 spans 15 amino acids. Germline trimming cut 6 bases from V and 5 bases from J; bases unmatched to any gene: 10. The CDR3 spells CASSRDSGGDQPQHF. DNA of the CDR3: TGTGCCAGCAGCAGAGACTCAGGGGGGGATCAGCCCCAGCATTTT.

As to this clonotype: A clone one base away is much larger, so this may be a read error. V usage is TRBV20-1 and J usage is TRBJ2-1, with 12 bases identical to TRBD2. Per germline, CDR1 DFQATT and CDR2 SNEGSKA (reference sequence). The CDR3 has 15 amino acids. In DNA, the CDR3 is TGCAGTGCTAGAGGGACTAGCGGGACCTACAATGAGCAGCTCTTC. Amino acids: CSARGTSGTYNEQLF.

Ten or more counts support this clonotype. The rearrangement uses TRBV5-5 and TRBJ2-1; 10 bases map to TRBD2. The ends lost 3 bases at V and 8 bases at J; junction bases unmatched: 2. The length of the CDR3 is 13 residues. Germline V gives CDR1 SGHKS, CDR2 YYEKEE (reference sequence). The CDR3 region is CASSSSGSHEQFF. CDR3 bases: TGTGCCAGCAGCTCTAGCGGGAGCCATGAGCAGTTCTTC.

Many counts were recorded for this clonotype. The CDR3, as DNA: TGTGCCACCCAGATTACTTTGGATACGCAGTATTTT. It translates to CATQITLDTQYF. The chain links TRBV2 to TRBJ2-3; D is unclear. V shed 10 bases and J shed 6 bases, with 14 bases lying between them. The CDR3 is made up of 12 amino acids. The germline CDR1 and CDR2 sequences are SNHLY and FYNNEI.